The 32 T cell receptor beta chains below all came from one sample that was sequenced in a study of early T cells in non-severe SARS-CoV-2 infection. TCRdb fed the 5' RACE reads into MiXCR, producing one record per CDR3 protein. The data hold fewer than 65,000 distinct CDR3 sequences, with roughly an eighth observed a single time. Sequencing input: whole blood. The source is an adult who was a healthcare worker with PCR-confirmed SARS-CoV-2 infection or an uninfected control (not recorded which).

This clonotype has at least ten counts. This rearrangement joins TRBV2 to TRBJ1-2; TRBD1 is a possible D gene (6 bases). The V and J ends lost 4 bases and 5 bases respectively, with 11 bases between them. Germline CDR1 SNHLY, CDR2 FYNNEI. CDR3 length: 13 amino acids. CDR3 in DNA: TGTGCCAGCAGTGGGCAGGGGTCGTATGGCTACACCTTC. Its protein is CASSGQGSYGYTF.

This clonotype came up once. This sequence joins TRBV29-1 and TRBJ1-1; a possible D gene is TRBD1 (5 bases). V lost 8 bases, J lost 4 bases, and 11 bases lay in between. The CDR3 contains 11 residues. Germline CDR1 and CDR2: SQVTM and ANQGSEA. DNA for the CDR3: TGCAGCCTGGGGGGTTCCACTGAAGCTTTCTTT. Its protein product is CSLGGSTEAFF.

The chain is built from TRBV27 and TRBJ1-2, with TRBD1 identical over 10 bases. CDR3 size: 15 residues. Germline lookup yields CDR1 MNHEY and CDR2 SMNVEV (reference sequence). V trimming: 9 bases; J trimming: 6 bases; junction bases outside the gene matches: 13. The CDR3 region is CARLRDRGPSHGYTF. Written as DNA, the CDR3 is TGTGCCAGACTCCGGGACAGGGGCCCATCTCATGGCTACACCTTC.

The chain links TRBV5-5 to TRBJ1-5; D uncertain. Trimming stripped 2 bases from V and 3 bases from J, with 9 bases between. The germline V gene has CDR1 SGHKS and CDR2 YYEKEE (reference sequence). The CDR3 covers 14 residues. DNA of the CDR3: TGTGCCAGCAGCTTCACAGCCACCAATCAGCCCCAGCATTTT. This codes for CASSFTATNQPQHF. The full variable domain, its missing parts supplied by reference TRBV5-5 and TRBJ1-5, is DAGVTQSPTHLIKTRGQQVTLRCSPISGHKSVSWYQQVLGQGPQFIFQYYEKEERGRGNFPDRFSARQFPNYSSELNVNALLLGDSALYLCASSFTATNQPQHFGDGTRLSIL.

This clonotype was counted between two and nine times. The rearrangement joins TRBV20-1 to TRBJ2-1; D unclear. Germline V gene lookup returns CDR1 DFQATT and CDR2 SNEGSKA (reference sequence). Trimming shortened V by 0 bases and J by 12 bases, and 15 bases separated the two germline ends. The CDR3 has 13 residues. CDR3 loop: CSARDTLKKGQFF. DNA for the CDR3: TGCAGTGCTAGAGATACATTAAAGAAGGGGCAGTTCTTC.

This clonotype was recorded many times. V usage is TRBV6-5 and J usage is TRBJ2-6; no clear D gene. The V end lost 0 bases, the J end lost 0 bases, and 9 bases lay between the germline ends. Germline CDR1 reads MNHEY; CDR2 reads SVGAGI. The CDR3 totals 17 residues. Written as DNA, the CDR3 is TGTGCCAGCAGTTACTCGCAGTGGACCTCTGGGGCCAACGTCCTGACTTTC. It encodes CASSYSQWTSGANVLTF.

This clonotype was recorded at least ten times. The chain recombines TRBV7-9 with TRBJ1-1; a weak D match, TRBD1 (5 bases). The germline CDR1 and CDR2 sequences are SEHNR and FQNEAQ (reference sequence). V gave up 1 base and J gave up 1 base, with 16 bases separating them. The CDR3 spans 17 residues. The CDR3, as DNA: TGTGCCAGCAGCTTAGGGCCCCGGGGCAAGAAGAACACTGAAGCTTTCTTT. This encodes CASSLGPRGKKNTEAFF.

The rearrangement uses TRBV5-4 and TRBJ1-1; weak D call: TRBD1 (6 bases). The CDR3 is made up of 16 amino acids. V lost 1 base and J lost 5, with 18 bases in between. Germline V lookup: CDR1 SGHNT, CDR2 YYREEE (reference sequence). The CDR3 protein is CASSLPQGRGKTEAFF. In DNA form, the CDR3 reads TGTGCCAGCAGCTTGCCTCAGGGGCGGGGAAAAACTGAAGCTTTCTTT.

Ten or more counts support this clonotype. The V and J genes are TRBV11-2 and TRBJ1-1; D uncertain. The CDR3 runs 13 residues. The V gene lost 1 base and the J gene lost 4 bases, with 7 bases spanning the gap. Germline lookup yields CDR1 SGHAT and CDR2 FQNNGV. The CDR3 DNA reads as TGTGCCAGCAGCTTAGGTCTTGGCACTGAAGCTTTCTTT. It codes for CASSLGLGTEAFF.

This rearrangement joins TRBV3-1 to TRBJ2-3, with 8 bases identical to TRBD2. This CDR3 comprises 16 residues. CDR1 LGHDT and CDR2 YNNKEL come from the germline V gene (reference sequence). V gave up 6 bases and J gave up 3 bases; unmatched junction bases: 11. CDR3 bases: TGTGCCAGCAGTTCCGGGCGGGGGGTGAGAACAGATACGCAGTATTTT. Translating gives CASSSGRGVRTDTQYF.

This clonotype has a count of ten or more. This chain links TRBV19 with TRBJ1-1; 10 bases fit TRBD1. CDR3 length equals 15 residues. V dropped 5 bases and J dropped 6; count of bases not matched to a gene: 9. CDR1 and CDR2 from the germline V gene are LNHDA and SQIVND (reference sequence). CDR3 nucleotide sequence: TGTGCCAGTAGTCCTAGGGACAGGGGAAACCCTGAAGCTTTCTTT. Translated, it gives CASSPRDRGNPEAFF. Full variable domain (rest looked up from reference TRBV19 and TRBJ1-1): DGGITQSPKYLFRKEGQNVTLSCEQNLNHDAMYWYRQDPGQGLRLIYYSQIVNDFQKGDIAEGYSVSREKKESFPLTVTSAQKNPTAFYLCASSPRDRGNPEAFFGQGTRLTVV.

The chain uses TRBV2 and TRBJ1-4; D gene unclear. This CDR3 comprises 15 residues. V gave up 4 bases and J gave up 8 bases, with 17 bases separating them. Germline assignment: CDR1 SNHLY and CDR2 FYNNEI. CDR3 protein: CASSGAFVVGEKLFF. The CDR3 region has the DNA TGTGCCAGCAGTGGAGCCTTCGTGGTTGGGGAAAAACTGTTTTTT.

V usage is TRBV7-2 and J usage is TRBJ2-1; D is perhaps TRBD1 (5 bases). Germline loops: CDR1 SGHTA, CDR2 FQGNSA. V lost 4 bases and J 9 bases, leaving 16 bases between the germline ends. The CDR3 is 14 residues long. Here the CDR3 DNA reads TGTGCCAGCAGCTCGGACAAGAAAGCCGTTGAGCAGTTCTTC. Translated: CASSSDKKAVEQFF.

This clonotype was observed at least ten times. The CDR3: CASSPSIRGVYNEQFF. CDR3 nucleotide sequence: TGTGCCAGCAGCCCCTCAATCAGGGGGGTCTACAATGAGCAGTTCTTC. The chain joins TRBV12-3 or TRBV12-4 to TRBJ2-1, with D perhaps matching TRBD1 (7 bases). Trimming left V 6 bases short and J 3 bases short, with 18 bases between. This CDR3 is built from 16 residues.

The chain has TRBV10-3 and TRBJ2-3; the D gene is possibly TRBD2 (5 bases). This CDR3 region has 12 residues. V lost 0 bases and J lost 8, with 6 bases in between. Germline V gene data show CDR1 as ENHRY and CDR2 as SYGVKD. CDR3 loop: CAISESGSTQYF. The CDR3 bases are TGTGCCATCAGTGAGTCGGGGAGTACGCAGTATTTT.

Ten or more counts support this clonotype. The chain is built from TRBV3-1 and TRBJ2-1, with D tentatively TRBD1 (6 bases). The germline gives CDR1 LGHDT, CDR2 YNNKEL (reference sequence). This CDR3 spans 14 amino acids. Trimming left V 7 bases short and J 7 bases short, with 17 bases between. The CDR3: CASTPGRGRNEQFF. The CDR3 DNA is TGTGCCAGCACCCCTGGCAGGGGCAGGAATGAGCAGTTCTTC.

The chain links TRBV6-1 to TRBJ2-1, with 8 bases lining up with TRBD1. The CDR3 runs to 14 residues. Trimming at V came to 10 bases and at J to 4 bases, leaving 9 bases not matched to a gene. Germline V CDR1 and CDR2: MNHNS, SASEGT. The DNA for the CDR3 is TGTGCCACTCATACGGGACAGGATTACAATGAGCAGTTCTTC. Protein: CATHTGQDYNEQFF.

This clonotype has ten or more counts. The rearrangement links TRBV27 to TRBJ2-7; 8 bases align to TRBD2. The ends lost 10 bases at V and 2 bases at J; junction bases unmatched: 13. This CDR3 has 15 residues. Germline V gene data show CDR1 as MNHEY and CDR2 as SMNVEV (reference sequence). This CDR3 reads CATLSREGLTYEQYF. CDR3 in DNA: TGTGCCACCCTATCCCGGGAGGGACTGACCTACGAGCAGTACTTC.

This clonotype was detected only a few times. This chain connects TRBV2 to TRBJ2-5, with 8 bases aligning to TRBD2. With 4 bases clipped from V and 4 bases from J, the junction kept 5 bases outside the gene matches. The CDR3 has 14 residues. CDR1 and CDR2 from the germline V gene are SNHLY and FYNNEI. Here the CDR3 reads CASSARTSPETQYF. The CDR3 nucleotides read TGTGCCAGCAGTGCTCGGACTAGCCCAGAGACCCAGTACTTC.

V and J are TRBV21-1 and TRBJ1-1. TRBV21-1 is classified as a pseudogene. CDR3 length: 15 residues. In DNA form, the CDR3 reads TGTGCCAGCAGCAAATCTGGGCTCAGTCGGATTGAAGCTTTCTTT. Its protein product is CASSKSGLSRIEAFF.

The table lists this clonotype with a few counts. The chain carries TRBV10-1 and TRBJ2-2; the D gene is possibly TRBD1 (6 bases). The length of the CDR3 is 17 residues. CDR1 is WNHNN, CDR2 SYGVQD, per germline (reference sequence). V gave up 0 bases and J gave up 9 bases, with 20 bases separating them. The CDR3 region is CASSESAGKGTHRELFF. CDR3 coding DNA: TGCGCCAGCAGTGAGTCTGCCGGGAAGGGGACACACCGGGAGCTGTTTTTT.

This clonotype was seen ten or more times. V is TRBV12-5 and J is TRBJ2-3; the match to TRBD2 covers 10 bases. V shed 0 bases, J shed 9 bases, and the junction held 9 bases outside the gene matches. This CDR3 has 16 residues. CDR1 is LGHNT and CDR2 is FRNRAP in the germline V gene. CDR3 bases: TGTGCTAGTGGTTTGGTAGTACTAGCGGGGAGGAGGACGCAGTATTTT. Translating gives CASGLVVLAGRRTQYF.

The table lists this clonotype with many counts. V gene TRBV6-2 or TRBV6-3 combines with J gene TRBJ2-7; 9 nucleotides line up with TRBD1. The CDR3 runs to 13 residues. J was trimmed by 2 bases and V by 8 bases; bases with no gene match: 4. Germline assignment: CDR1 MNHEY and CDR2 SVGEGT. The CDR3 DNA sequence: TGTGCCAGCGGGGGGGACAGGGCCTACGAGCAGTACTTC. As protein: CASGGDRAYEQYF.

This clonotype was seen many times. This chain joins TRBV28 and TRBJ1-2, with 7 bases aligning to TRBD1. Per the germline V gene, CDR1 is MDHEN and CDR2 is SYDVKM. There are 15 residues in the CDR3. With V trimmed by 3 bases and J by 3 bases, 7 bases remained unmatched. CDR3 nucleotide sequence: TGTGCCAGCAGTTTGGGACAGCGTAGGTACTATGGCTACACCTTC. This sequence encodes CASSLGQRRYYGYTF.

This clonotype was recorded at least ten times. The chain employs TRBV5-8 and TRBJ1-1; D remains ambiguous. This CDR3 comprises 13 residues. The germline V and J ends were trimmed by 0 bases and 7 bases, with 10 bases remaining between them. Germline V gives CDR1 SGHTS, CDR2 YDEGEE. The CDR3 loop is CASSLGQLLEAFF. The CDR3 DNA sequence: TGTGCCAGCAGCTTGGGACAACTCCTTGAAGCTTTCTTT.

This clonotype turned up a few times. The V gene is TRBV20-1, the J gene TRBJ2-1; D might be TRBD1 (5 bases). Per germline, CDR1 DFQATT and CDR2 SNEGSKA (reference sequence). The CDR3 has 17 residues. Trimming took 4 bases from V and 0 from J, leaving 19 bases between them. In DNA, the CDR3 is TGCAGTGCTACCTGGTGGGCAGGGCAGAGCTCCTACAATGAGCAGTTCTTC. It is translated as CSATWWAGQSSYNEQFF.

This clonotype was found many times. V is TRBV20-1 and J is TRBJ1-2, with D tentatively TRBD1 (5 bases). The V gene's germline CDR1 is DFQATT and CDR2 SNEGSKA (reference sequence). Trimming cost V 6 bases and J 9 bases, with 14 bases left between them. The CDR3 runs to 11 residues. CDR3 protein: CSAPLRGSYTF. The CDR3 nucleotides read TGCAGTGCACCCCTAAGGGGAAGCTACACCTTC.

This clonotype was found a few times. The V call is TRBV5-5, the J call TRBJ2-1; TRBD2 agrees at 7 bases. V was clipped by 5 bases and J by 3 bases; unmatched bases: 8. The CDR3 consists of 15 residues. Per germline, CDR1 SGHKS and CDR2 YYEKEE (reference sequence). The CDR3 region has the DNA TGTGCCAGCAGATCAGGACGGGGGGACTACAATGAGCAGTTCTTC. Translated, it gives CASRSGRGDYNEQFF.

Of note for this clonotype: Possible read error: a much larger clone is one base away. Written as DNA, the CDR3 is TGCAGCGTTGGGGCAGGGGGTACTAATGAAAAACTGTTATTT. Protein: CSVGAGGTNEKLLF. V gene TRBV29-1 combines with J gene TRBJ1-4, with 7 bases fitting TRBD1. The germline CDR1 and CDR2 sequences are SQVTM and ANQGSEA. The CDR3 consists of 14 residues.

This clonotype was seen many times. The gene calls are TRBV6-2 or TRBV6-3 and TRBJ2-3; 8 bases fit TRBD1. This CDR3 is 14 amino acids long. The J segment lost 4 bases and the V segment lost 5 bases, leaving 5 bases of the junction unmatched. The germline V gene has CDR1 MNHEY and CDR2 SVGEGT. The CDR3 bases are TGTGCCAGCAGTCTCGACAGGGGCCCAGATACGCAGTATTTT. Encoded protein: CASSLDRGPDTQYF.

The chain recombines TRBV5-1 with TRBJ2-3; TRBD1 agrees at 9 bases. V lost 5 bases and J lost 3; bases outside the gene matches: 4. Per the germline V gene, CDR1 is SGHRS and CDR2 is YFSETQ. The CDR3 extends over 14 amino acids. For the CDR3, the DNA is TGCGCCAGCAGAACCGGGACAGGGACAGATACGCAGTATTTT. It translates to CASRTGTGTDTQYF.

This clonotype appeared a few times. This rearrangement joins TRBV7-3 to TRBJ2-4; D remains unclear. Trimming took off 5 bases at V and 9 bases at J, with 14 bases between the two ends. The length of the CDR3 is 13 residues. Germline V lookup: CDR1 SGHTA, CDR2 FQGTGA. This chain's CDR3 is CASSLLEKGIQYF. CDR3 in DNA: TGTGCCAGCAGCCTCCTAGAAAAGGGCATTCAGTACTTC.